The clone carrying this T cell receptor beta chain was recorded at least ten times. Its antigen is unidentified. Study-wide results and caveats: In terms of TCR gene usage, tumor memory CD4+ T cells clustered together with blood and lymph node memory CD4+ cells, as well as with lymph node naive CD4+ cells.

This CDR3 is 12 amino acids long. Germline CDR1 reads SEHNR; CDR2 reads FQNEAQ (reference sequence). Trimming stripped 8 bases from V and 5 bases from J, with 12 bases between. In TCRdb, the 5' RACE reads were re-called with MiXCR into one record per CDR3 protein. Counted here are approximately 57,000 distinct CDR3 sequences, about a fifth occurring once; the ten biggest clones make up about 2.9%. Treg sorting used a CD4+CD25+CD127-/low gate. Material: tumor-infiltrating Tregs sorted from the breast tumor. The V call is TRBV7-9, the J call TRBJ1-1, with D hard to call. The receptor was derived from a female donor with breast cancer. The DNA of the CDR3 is TGTGCCAGCGGCAAGGGAGGGACTGAAGCTTTCTTT. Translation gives CASGKGGTEAFF.